This T cell receptor (beta chain) was profiled in a study of shared clonotypes between healthy human individuals. Study-level results: Clonotype sharing levels among donors were expected to vary with sequencing depth.

Clones were read by immunoSEQ multiplex PCR, and TCRdb kept only the in-frame ones, dropping some. This sample carries around 2,000,000 clones, about 95% of them seen once, and the ten largest clones take more than 0.1%. With regard to this clone: No antigen is known for it.

The CDR3 runs 16 residues. Trimming removed 2 bases at V and 8 bases at J, with 21 bases between. Germline CDR1 ENHRY, CDR2 SYGVKD. The chain links TRBV10-3 to TRBJ1-2; a possible D gene is TRBD1 (6 bases). The sequencing sample was made of naive CD4+ T cells sorted from blood. This sample's subset: CD45RA+ positively selected. The receptor's source is a young man in good health. CDR3 DNA sequence: TGTGCCATCAGTGAGCAAACGACAGGACCCGCAGGAGGCTACACCTTC. Translating gives CAISEQTTGPAGGYTF.